Each of the 18 T cell receptor beta chains below was sequenced from the same sample in a study of shared clonotypes between healthy human individuals. TCRdb keeps only in-frame clones here, not all; method: immunoSEQ multiplex PCR. The sample lists nearly 1 million clones; roughly 72% were seen once. Source material: memory CD4+ T cells sorted from blood. Subset: CD45RA-negative fraction. All receptors come from a young man in good health.

The J gene is TRBJ2-4, the V gene TRBV7-2; D not resolved. The CDR3 length is 14 residues. CDR1 is SGHTA, CDR2 FQGNSA, per germline. The V end was cut by 1 base, the J end by 7 bases, with 11 bases between. CDR3 loop: CASSLGSGLNIQYF. CDR3 nucleotides: TGTGCCAGCAGCTTAGGTTCAGGATTGAACATTCAGTACTTC.

As concerns this clone: One junction end disagrees with the germline gene, perhaps due to a read error. The chain links TRBV7-7 to TRBJ2-7; possible D gene TRBD2, 5 bases. Looked up from germline, CDR1 is SSHAT and CDR2 is FNYEAQ (reference sequence). The CDR3 spans 13 residues. The CDR3 bases are TGTGCTAGCAGCCCGCAGACTAATAGCGAGCAGTACTTC. Amino acids: CASSPQTNSEQYF.

As DNA, the CDR3 is TGCGCCAGCAGCCTCGAAGGGGTGAGGAATCAGCCCCAGCATTTT. Translated, it gives CASSLEGVRNQPQHF. The gene calls are TRBV5-1 and TRBJ1-5, with a weak D call TRBD1 (5 bases). This CDR3 has 15 amino acids. CDR1 is SGHRS and CDR2 is YFSETQ in the germline V gene. Trimming took 4 bases from V and 4 from J, leaving 15 bases between them. Combining the CDR3 with reference TRBV5-1 and TRBJ1-5 gives the whole variable domain KAGVTQTPRYLIKTRGQQVTLSCSPISGHRSVSWYQQTPGQGLQFLFEYFSETQRNKGNFPGRFSGRQFSNSRSEMNVSTLELGDSALYLCASSLEGVRNQPQHFGDGTRLSIL.

The rearrangement uses TRBV5-6 and TRBJ2-7; D perhaps matches TRBD1 (6 bases). Looked up from germline, CDR1 is SGHDT and CDR2 is YYEEEE. V shed 3 bases and J shed 0 bases, with 16 bases lying between them. This CDR3 has 16 residues. Written as DNA, the CDR3 is TGTGCCAGCAGCTCCTTGGACAGCCCGATCTCCTACGAGCAGTACTTC. Amino acids: CASSSLDSPISYEQYF.

The V gene is TRBV6-1, the J gene TRBJ1-4; 9 bases align to TRBD1. The germline CDR1 and CDR2 sequences are MNHNS and SASEGT. There are 14 residues in the CDR3. J gave up 8 bases and V 6 bases, and 7 bases lay outside the gene matches. Written as DNA, the CDR3 is TGTGCCAGCAGCTTACAGGGGGCGGGAGAAAAACTGTTTTTT. Translated: CASSLQGAGEKLFF.

This chain uses TRBV4-1 with TRBJ1-2, with D possibly TRBD1 on 6 matching bases. V lost 4 bases and J lost 8, with 17 bases in between. CDR3 length: 14 residues. Germline V gene lookup returns CDR1 MGHRA and CDR2 YSYEKL. Written as DNA, the CDR3 is TGCGCCAGCAGCCCACTGGTGGGGGCTCTCGGCTACACCTTC. Its protein is CASSPLVGALGYTF.

Only a few counts were recorded for this clone. Other DNA sequences in this specimen translate into the identical CDR3. The chain is built from TRBV30 and TRBJ1-1; D remains unclear. Between the trimmed V and J ends, which lost 0 bases and 0 bases, there was a span of 5 bases. The CDR3 is 13 amino acids. Germline-derived CDR1 and CDR2 are GTSNPN and SVGIG (reference sequence). CDR3 nucleotides: TGTGCCTGGAGTGTTAAACTGAACACTGAAGCTTTCTTT. It is translated as CAWSVKLNTEAFF.

The DNA for the CDR3 is TGTGCCATCAGTGACGGATCCTACGAGCAGTACTTC. This codes for CAISDGSYEQYF. The rearrangement joins TRBV10-3 to TRBJ2-7; D gene uncertain. The V and J ends lost 3 bases and 1 base respectively, with 4 bases between them. Germline V gives CDR1 ENHRY, CDR2 SYGVKD. This CDR3 is built from 12 residues.

This chain uses TRBV5-1 with TRBJ2-5, with 9 bases identical to TRBD1. Germline V CDR1 and CDR2: SGHRS, YFSETQ. V shed 3 bases, J shed 2 bases, and the junction held 5 bases outside the gene matches. The CDR3 has 15 amino acids. The chain's CDR3 is CASSSPGQGQETQYF. As DNA, the CDR3 is TGCGCCAGCAGCTCACCGGGACAGGGACAAGAGACCCAGTACTTC.

The chain links TRBV18 to TRBJ1-1; D is uncertain. Per the germline V gene, CDR1 is KGHSH and CDR2 is LQKENI. Trimming left V 1 base short and J 4 bases short, with 13 bases between. The CDR3 consists of 15 residues. As DNA, the CDR3 is TGTGCCAGCTCACCACGTGCCCAACCGAGCACTGAAGCTTTCTTT. This gives the protein CASSPRAQPSTEAFF.

This clone appeared a few times. The genes are TRBV4-3 and TRBJ1-2; no clear D gene. The germline V gene encodes CDR1 LGHNA and CDR2 YSLEER. The V end lost 0 bases, the J end lost 3 bases, and 5 bases lay between the germline ends. The CDR3 totals 13 residues. CDR3 amino acids: CASSQDLDYGYTF. The DNA of the CDR3 is TGCGCCAGCAGCCAAGATTTAGACTATGGCTACACCTTC.

This chain links TRBV6-5 with TRBJ1-1, with 7 bases identical to TRBD1. This CDR3 contains 12 residues. Germline-derived CDR1 and CDR2 are MNHEY and SVGAGI. CDR3 protein: CTSRGPGTEAFF. CDR3 DNA sequence: TGTACCTCGAGGGGGCCGGGAACTGAAGCTTTCTTT.

This chain links TRBV7-6 with TRBJ1-4; D gene uncertain. This CDR3 is 15 amino acids long. Germline V gene data show CDR1 as SGHVS and CDR2 as FNYEAQ. Trimming took off 5 bases at V and 0 bases at J, with 10 bases between the two ends. The CDR3 region is CASSPPYPTNEKLFF. The CDR3 nucleotides read TGTGCCAGCAGCCCCCCTTATCCAACTAATGAAAAACTGTTTTTT.

The rearrangement links TRBV2 to TRBJ2-2, with 7 bases fitting TRBD1. This CDR3 contains 15 residues. Trimming at V came to 6 bases and at J to 5 bases, leaving 9 bases not matched to a gene. Germline V gene sequence: CDR1 SNHLY, CDR2 FYNNEI. CDR3 bases: TGTGCCAGCAGCGCAAAGACAGGGATGACCGGGGAGCTGTTTTTT. Translated: CASSAKTGMTGELFF.

The rearrangement uses TRBV7-9 and TRBJ1-1, with a tentative D call TRBD1 (6 bases). V lost 7 bases, J lost 0 bases, and 12 bases lay in between. The length of the CDR3 is 14 residues. Germline V gives CDR1 SEHNR, CDR2 FQNEAQ (reference sequence). CDR3 loop: CASNQDSMNTEAFF. The CDR3 DNA reads as TGTGCCAGCAACCAGGACAGCATGAACACTGAAGCTTTCTTT.

The rearrangement uses TRBV9 and TRBJ2-4; 10 bases are shared with TRBD2. Germline V gene sequence: CDR1 SGDLS, CDR2 YYNGEE. Trimming cost V 0 bases and J 7 bases; bases outside gene matches: 1. This CDR3 contains 14 residues. Written as DNA, the CDR3 is TGTGCCAGCAGCGTAGGGGGACTAGCGAACATTCAGTACTTC. This codes for CASSVGGLANIQYF. The whole variable domain, remainder taken from reference TRBV9 and TRBJ2-4, is DSGVTQTPKHLITATGQRVTLRCSPRSGDLSVYWYQQSLDQGLQFLIQYYNGEERAKGNILERFSAQQFPDLHSELNLSSLELGDSALYFCASSVGGLANIQYFGAGTRLSVL.

Notes on this clone: A read error may explain this, as a much larger clone is one base away. Written as DNA, the CDR3 is TGTGCCAGCAGTAGATCCGGACTAGCGGGGGGGCAGCGAGGGACCCAGTACTTC. This encodes CASSRSGLAGGQRGTQYF. The chain recombines TRBV28 with TRBJ2-5, with 15 bases fitting TRBD2. The CDR3 length is 18 residues. J was trimmed by 7 bases and V by 5 bases; bases with no gene match: 14. Germline V gene sequence: CDR1 MDHEN, CDR2 SYDVKM.

The V and J genes are TRBV5-6 and TRBJ2-5, with 8 bases aligning to TRBD1. Germline assignment: CDR1 SGHDT and CDR2 YYEEEE. Trimming removed 0 bases from V and 7 bases from J; junction bases left unmatched: 2. The CDR3 consists of 13 residues. The DNA of the CDR3 is TGTGCCAGCAGCTTGGAAACAGGGGGGACCCAGTACTTC. This sequence encodes CASSLETGGTQYF. The complete variable domain, with remaining parts taken from reference TRBV5-6 and TRBJ2-5, reads DAGVTQSPTHLIKTRGQQVTLRCSPKSGHDTVSWYQQALGQGPQFIFQYYEEEERQRGNFPDRFSGHQFPNYSSELNVNALLLGDSALYLCASSLETGGTQYFGPGTRLLVL.